The source of this T cell receptor (beta chain) is a study of T cells after yellow fever vaccination. The germline V gene has CDR1 MNHEY and CDR2 SVGAGI. The V segment lost 2 bases and the J segment 2 bases; nucleotides outside the gene matches: 8. The CDR3 is 16 amino acids. Each CDR3 protein is one row after TCRdb ran MiXCR on the 5' RACE reads. The sample records a few hundred thousand distinct CDR3 sequences, about an eighth being singletons. A word on this clonotype: Its antigen is not known.

Study-level points and caveats: Booster sampling recovered most clones from primary vaccination (96% CD4, roughly 86% CD8).

The sample was CD4+ T cells sorted from PBMCs, taken 45 days after the yellow fever booster vaccination. The chain recombines TRBV6-5 with TRBJ2-7, with 8 bases fitting TRBD2. The TCR comes from a man aged 30 to 39 who received the YFV17D yellow fever vaccine. In DNA, the CDR3 is TGTGCCAGCAGTTACGGTGGCGGGAGGACCCCCTACGAGCAGTACTTC. Encoded protein: CASSYGGGRTPYEQYF.